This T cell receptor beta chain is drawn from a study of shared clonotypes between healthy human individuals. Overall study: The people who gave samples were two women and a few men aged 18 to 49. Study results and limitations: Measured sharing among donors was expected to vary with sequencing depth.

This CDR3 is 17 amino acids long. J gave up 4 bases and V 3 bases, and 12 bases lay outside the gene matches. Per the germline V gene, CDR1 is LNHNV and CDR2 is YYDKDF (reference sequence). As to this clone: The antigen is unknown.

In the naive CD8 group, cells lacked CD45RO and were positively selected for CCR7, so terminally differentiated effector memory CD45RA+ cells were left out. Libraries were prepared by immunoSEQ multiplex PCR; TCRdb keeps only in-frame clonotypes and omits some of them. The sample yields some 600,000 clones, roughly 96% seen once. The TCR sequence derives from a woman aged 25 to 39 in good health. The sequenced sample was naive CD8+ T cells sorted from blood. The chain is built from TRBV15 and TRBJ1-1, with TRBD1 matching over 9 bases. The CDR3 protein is CATSSQPRTGVTTEAFF. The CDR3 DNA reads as TGTGCCACCAGCAGCCAACCTAGGACAGGGGTAACCACTGAAGCTTTCTTT.